The sequence of this T cell receptor beta chain was determined in a study of cytomegalovirus exposure and HLA in healthy donors. Study-wide background: Researchers found that about 82% of 398 genotyped donors fell within the Caucasian-associated ancestry cluster.

This clone was seen once. The target antigen is unknown. It is likely a read error, because the conserved phenylalanine at the end of the CDR3 is missing. Study outcomes and limitations: A prior analysis recorded that most TCR beta V segments were productive about 87% or about 30% of the time. V- and J-gene trimming of TCR beta was linked (in a later analysis) to a missense DCLRE1C variant. Despite most TCR sequences being rare, some public TCRs occurred in many donors.

Primers included in the PCR were 60 Vbeta and 13 Jbeta primers. Repertoires were generated with immunoSEQ multiplex PCR, while TCRdb's copy carries only in-frame clones and drops some. The data contain around 140,000 clones, approximately 80% of them singletons. The V gene's germline CDR1 is GTSNPN and CDR2 SVGIG (reference sequence). V gave up 2 bases and J gave up 3 bases; unmatched junction bases: 6. The CDR3 covers 15 residues. The receptor was isolated from a man in his fifties in good health and CMV-seronegative. The gene calls are TRBV30 and TRBJ2-7; 11 nucleotides line up with TRBD1. Sequencing input: PBMCs. CDR3: CAWSIGQGAIYEQYL. CDR3 DNA: TGTGCCTGGAGTATAGGACAGGGGGCAATCTACGAGCAGTACCTC.